In its sample, the clone carrying this T cell receptor (beta chain) was seen a few times. Its antigen is unidentified. A second PCR of roughly 7 to 11 cycles used a sample-barcoded 5' primer and a J-beta primer mix. TCRdb reanalysed the 5' RACE reads using MiXCR and keeps one entry per CDR3 protein. The table includes some 640,000 distinct CDR3 sequences, approximately 50% detected once. Germline V gene lookup returns CDR1 SNHLY and CDR2 FYNNEI. Trimming cost V 6 bases and J 4 bases, with 10 bases left between them. The CDR3 is 13 residues long. The data were taken from a study of blood T cells in healthy people across ages. Study-wide context: Template switching captured about one barcoded beta molecule per two T cells. The study's findings and limits: It was not possible, with unsorted PBMCs, to conclusively compare naive and antigen-experienced cells. Changes in expanded clonotypes were possibly confounded, as the CMV status of donors was unknown.

This TCR came from a woman in her sixties or seventies in good health. The gene calls are TRBV2 and TRBJ2-4; D gene unclear. The sequenced sample was blood. CDR3 nucleotide sequence: TGTGCCAGCAGGTCCGACAAGAAAAACATTCAGTACTTC. Its protein product is CASRSDKKNIQYF.